The present TCR beta chain was sequenced within a study of radiotherapy plus CTLA-4 blockade in lung cancer. Study in general: For about 18% of patients, objective responses occurred, and around 34% had disease control. Findings and caveats of the study: Tumor-derived TCR clones expanded in blood after radiotherapy plus ipilimumab.

V lost 3 bases and J lost 2; bases outside the gene matches: 11. The CDR3 spans 16 residues. The repertoire was sequenced with immunoSEQ multiplex PCR; TCRdb's copy has only in-frame clones and lacks some. The profile shows tens of thousands of clones, 60% to 80% of them singletons. As for this clone: As yet, its antigen is unknown.

The material sequenced was peripheral blood, taken from a patient treated with radiotherapy plus ipilimumab. The J gene is TRBJ2-7, the V gene TRBV5-3; 7 bases map to TRBD1. TRBV5-3 carries the ORF label, with uncertain function. The clonotype comes from a human donor with non-small cell lung cancer that progressed on radiotherapy plus ipilimumab. CDR3 nucleotide sequence: TGTGCCAGAAGCTCGGACAGGCCCTATAATCCCTACGAGCAGTACTTC. Translated, it gives CARSSDRPYNPYEQYF.